This T cell receptor beta chain was sequenced for a study of response to subunit inactivated influenza vaccine. Study-level findings and limits: There was a suggestion from the authors that each seasonal influenza vaccination recruits few new T cells.

TCRdb processed the RT-PCR reads anew with MiXCR; each CDR3 protein has one entry. The table lists hundreds of thousands of distinct CDR3 sequences, around 15% of them singletons, with 7.5% to 8% in the top ten. The CDR3 consists of 16 residues. V dropped 0 bases and J dropped 8; count of bases not matched to a gene: 11. Germline assignment: CDR1 DFQATT and CDR2 SNEGSKA (reference sequence). On this clonotype itself: As yet, its antigen is unknown.

The specimen comprised PBMCs from blood, sampled 14 days before vaccination. The TCR originated in a man in his forties or fifties who received an inactivated influenza vaccine. V and J are TRBV20-1 and TRBJ2-1, with 9 bases matching TRBD2. The CDR3 loop is CSARDSSGTIGHEQFF. CDR3 bases: TGCAGTGCTAGAGATTCTAGCGGGACAATAGGCCATGAGCAGTTCTTC.